This is a list of T cell receptor beta chains from one sample in a study of early T cells in non-severe SARS-CoV-2 infection. A single record per CDR3 protein comes from TCRdb applying MiXCR to the 5' RACE reads. The table has about 84,000 distinct CDR3 sequences, 9.5% to 13% seen once; the top ten hold roughly 3%. Sequenced input: whole blood. Receptors originate from an adult who was a healthcare worker with PCR-confirmed SARS-CoV-2 infection or an uninfected control (not recorded which). The CDR3 runs from the conserved cysteine through the conserved F or W. A D gene is named only where the DNA matches it firmly. Clone size is not always given. Where it is, it says once, few, many or a class for expanded clones.

D	V	size	J	DNA	CDR3
NA	TRBV6-5	many	TRBJ1-5	TGTGCCACCGGTATATCACCTAATCAGCCCCAGCATTTT	CATGISPNQPQHF
NA	TRBV4-1	few	TRBJ1-1	TGCGCCAGCAGCCAAGATCTTCAAGGGGCGAACACTGAAGCTTTCTTT	CASSQDLQGANTEAFF
NA	TRBV20-1	NA	TRBJ2-3	TGCAGTGCACTCGACCCCCAATATACGCAGTATTTT	CSALDPQYTQYF
NA	TRBV28	many	TRBJ1-6	TGTGCCAGCAGTTTGATAGGGGGTACATCACCCCTCCACTTT	CASSLIGGTSPLHF
NA	TRBV6-6	NA	TRBJ1-2	TGTGCCAGCAGTTACGTACCCCCGGGCGGCTACACCTTC	CASSYVPPGGYTF
NA	TRBV30	NA	TRBJ2-2	TGTGCCTGGAAAGGGGGTAGGAACACCGGGGAGCTGTTTTTT	CAWKGGRNTGELFF
NA	TRBV10-3	many	TRBJ1-5	TGTGCCATCAGTGAGTCGACGGGAGGAAATCAGCCCCAGCATTTT	CAISESTGGNQPQHF
NA	TRBV3-1	many	TRBJ2-1	TGTGCCAGCAGCCAGCAGATCAACAATGAGCAGTTCTTC	CASSQQINNEQFF
TRBD1	TRBV27	many	TRBJ1-2	TGTGCCAGCAGTTTAACAAGGAGGGCTAGGGACAGGGATCACTATGGCTACACCTTC	CASSLTRRARDRDHYGYTF
NA	TRBV3-1	NA	TRBJ1-1	TGTGCCAGCAGCCCCACAGGGTTAACTGAAGCTTTCTTT	CASSPTGLTEAFF
TRBD1	TRBV5-1	NA	TRBJ1-2	TGCGCCAGCAGCGGTGGACAGGCCATTTACTCTAACTATGGCTACACCTTC	CASSGGQAIYSNYGYTF
TRBD1	TRBV11-1	NA	TRBJ2-7	TGTGCCAGCAGCCGTCTCGAGGGGGCGGAGTCCCACTTC	CASSRLEGAESHF
TRBD2	TRBV6-6	many	TRBJ2-2	TGTGCCAGCAGTCAGGGACTAGCGGGATCCCCAGGAGGCACCGGGGAGCTGTTTTTT	CASSQGLAGSPGGTGELFF
TRBD2	TRBV30	NA	TRBJ2-3	TGTGCCTGGAATGAGGGCGGGGGGGCCGGAAAAGATACGCAGTATTTT	CAWNEGGGAGKDTQYF
NA	TRBV29-1	NA	TRBJ2-7	TGCAGCGCTCGGACCCCAGCCCCCTACGAGCAGTACTTC	CSARTPAPYEQYF
TRBD1	TRBV20-1	medium-sized	TRBJ1-1	TGCAGTGCTAGACGGTCAGGGGGGACTGAAGCTTTCTTT	CSARRSGGTEAFF
NA	TRBV4-1	few	TRBJ2-5	TGCGCCAGCAGCCAAGACCCTCTTTTGGCAGAGACCCAGTACTTC	CASSQDPLLAETQYF
NA	TRBV3-1	many	TRBJ1-1	TGTGCCAGCGTGCGCATGAACACTGAAGCTTTCTTT	CASVRMNTEAFF
TRBD2	TRBV4-2	many	TRBJ2-2	TGTGCCAGCAGCCAAGCTAGCGGGACGAACACCGGGGAGCTGTTTTTT	CASSQASGTNTGELFF
NA	TRBV28	many	TRBJ2-7	TGTGCCAGCATCCGAGATAGGGCCAGTCCGGGCGAGCAGTACTTC	CASIRDRASPGEQYF
NA	TRBV11-3	NA	TRBJ1-1	TGTGCCAGCAGCCCCCGGGGGGGGTTGGAGGTTTTCTTT	CASSPRGGLEVFF
NA	TRBV29-1	NA	TRBJ2-7	TGCAGCGTTGAAGGTTTGGTAGGATCCTCCTACGAGCAGTACTTC	CSVEGLVGSSYEQYF
NA	TRBV19	NA	TRBJ2-7	TGTGCCAGTAGTAGTAGCTTTTCCTACGAGCAGTACTTC	CASSSSFSYEQYF
NA	TRBV24-1	many	TRBJ2-1	TGTGCCACCAGTGATGCCGGGCCTAGGGGCCACAATGAGCAGTTCTTC	CATSDAGPRGHNEQFF
NA	TRBV29-1	medium-sized	TRBJ2-2	TGCAGCGTTGGAACCGGGGAGCTGTTTTTT	CSVGTGELFF
NA	TRBV7-9	many	TRBJ1-5	TGTGCCAGCAGCTCAGGCAGACAGGCCCATCAGCCCCAGCATTTT	CASSSGRQAHQPQHF
TRBD1	TRBV7-8	NA	TRBJ2-5	TGTGCCAGCAGCCCACCGGGACAGGGAGAAGAGACCCAGTACTTC	CASSPPGQGEETQYF
NA	TRBV20-1	NA	TRBJ2-2	TGCAGTGCTAGAGAAGGGGCCGGCACCGGGGAGCTGTTTTTT	CSAREGAGTGELFF
NA	TRBV7-3	few	TRBJ1-6	TGTGCCAGCAGCTCAACTTATAATTCACCCCTCCACTTT	CASSSTYNSPLHF
TRBD1	TRBV12-3/TRBV12-4	NA	TRBJ1-1	TGTGCCAGCAGTCCTGGGGACAGGGGCGTTACTGAAGCTTTCTTT	CASSPGDRGVTEAFF
TRBD1	TRBV28	many	TRBJ1-1	TGTGCCAGCAGCCAGACAGGGGGTGTGGGGGTAACTGAAGCTTTCTTT	CASSQTGGVGVTEAFF